This TCR beta chain was sequenced in a study of blood T cell repertoires in COVID-19. The CDR3 has 15 amino acids. Trimming shortened V by 10 bases and J by 2 bases, and 21 bases separated the two germline ends. Germline-derived CDR1 and CDR2 are MNHEY and SVGAGI. In the original analysis: Cell counts per sample came from amplifying reference gene primers. Generated by immunoSEQ multiplex PCR, the TCRdb table keeps only in-frame clones and is missing some. V and J calls and clone size are as listed in that table; D and trimming were resolved from the DNA. The sample has some 380,000 clones, roughly 90% seen once.

The TCR comes from a woman in her thirties or forties with acute COVID-19. This sequence joins TRBV6-5 and TRBJ2-7; D may be TRBD1 (6 bases). What was sequenced was PBMCs or T cells enriched from blood (not recorded which). The CDR3 DNA reads as TGTGCCACAAAACGGACGACAGGTACTCCCTACGAGCAGTACTTC. This encodes CATKRTTGTPYEQYF.